This TCR beta chain was identified during a study of blood T cell repertoires in COVID-19. Overall study context: Nucleic acid was either cDNA or gDNA, and it came from T cells, B-cell-depleted T cells, or PBMCs.

This clone is a singleton in its sample. The CDR3 totals 13 residues. From germline, CDR1 is SGHTA and CDR2 FQGNSA. Trimming removed 2 bases at V and 3 bases at J, with 8 bases between. Sequencing used immunoSEQ multiplex PCR; TCRdb keeps in-frame clones, though not all of them. The top ten hold under 30% of the sample, which has tens of thousands of clones, 70% to 90% seen once. The sequenced sample was peripheral blood. The chain couples TRBV7-2 to TRBJ2-7; D is undetermined. This receptor was obtained from a human donor in a cohort sampled during active COVID-19. DNA for the CDR3: TGTGCCAGCAGCTTAAACTCCGACTACGAGCAGTACTTC. This translates into CASSLNSDYEQYF.